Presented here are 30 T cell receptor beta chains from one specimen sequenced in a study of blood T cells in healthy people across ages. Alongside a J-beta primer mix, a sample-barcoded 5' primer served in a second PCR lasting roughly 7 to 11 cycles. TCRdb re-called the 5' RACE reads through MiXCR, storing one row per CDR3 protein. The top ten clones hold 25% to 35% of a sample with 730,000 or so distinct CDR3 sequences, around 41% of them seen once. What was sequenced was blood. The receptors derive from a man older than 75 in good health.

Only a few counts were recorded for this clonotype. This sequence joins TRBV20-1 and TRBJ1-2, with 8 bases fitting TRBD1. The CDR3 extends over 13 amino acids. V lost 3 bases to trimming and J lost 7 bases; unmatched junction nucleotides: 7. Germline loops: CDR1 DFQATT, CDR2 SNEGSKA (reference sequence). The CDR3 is CSASLRTGPGYTF. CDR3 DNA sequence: TGCAGTGCTAGTTTACGGACAGGGCCTGGCTACACCTTC.

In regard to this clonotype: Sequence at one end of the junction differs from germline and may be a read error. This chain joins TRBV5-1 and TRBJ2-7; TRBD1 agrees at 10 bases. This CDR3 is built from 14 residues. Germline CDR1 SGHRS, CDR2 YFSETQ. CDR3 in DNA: TGCGCCATCAGCGGTGGACAGGGGGCCTACGAGCAGTACTTC. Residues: CAISGGQGAYEQYF.

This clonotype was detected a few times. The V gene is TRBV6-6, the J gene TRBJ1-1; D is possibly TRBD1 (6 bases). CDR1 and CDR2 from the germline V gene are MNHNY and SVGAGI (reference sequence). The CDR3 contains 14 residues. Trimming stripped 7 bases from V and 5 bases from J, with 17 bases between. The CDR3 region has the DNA TGTGCCAGCATCGTTACACAGGGAGGAACTGAAGCTTTCTTT. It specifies CASIVTQGGTEAFF.

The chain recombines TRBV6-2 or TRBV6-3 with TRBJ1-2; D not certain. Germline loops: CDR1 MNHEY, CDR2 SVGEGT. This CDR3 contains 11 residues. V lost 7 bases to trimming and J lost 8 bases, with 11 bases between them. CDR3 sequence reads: CASNGRIGYTF. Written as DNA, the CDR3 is TGTGCCAGCAACGGACGGATAGGCTACACCTTC.

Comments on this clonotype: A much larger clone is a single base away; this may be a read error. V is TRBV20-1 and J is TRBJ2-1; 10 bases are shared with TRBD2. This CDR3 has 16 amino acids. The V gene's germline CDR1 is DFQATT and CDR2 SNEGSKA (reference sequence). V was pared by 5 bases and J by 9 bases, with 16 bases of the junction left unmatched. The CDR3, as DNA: TGCAGTGCTGGCCCTCCGGGTCTAGCGGGAGAGGGTGAGCAGTTCTTC. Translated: CSAGPPGLAGEGEQFF.

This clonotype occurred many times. The CDR3 protein is CASSQSGTDQETQYF. The CDR3 DNA is TGTGCCAGCAGTCAATCCGGGACGGATCAAGAGACCCAGTACTTC. The gene calls are TRBV27 and TRBJ2-5; tentatively, D is TRBD1 or TRBD2 (5 bases each). The CDR3 contains 15 residues. Germline V lookup: CDR1 MNHEY, CDR2 SMNVEV (reference sequence). The V gene lost 5 bases and the J gene lost 2 bases, with 15 bases spanning the gap.

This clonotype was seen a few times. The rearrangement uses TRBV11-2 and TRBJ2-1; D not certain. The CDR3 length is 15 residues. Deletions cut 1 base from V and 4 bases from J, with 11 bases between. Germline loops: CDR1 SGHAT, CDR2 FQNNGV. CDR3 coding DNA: TGTGCCAGCAGCTTAGTCCAGTGGCAATACAATGAGCAGTTCTTC. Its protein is CASSLVQWQYNEQFF. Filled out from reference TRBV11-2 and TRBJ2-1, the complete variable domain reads EAGVAQSPRYKIIEKRQSVAFWCNPISGHATLYWYQQILGQGPKLLIQFQNNGVVDDSQLPKDRFSAERLKGVDSTLKIQPAKLEDSAVYLCASSLVQWQYNEQFFGPGTRLTVL.

The CDR3 DNA sequence: TGTGCCTCCCACAGGGGCCTAGACTTGGTCTTAGGCGGGGAGCTGTTTTTT. This sequence encodes CASHRGLDLVLGGELFF. The chain recombines TRBV7-2 with TRBJ2-2, with TRBD1 identical over 7 bases. From germline, CDR1 is SGHTA and CDR2 FQGNSA. Losses at the gene ends were 11 bases for V and 7 bases for J; bases not matched to a gene: 22. This CDR3 has 17 amino acids.

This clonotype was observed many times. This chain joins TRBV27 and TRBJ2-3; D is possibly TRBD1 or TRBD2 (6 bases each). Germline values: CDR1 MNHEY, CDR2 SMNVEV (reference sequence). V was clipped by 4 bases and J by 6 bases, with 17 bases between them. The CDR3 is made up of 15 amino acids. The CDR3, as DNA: TGTGCCAGCAGTTACCAGTACGGGGGCAGGGATACGCAGTATTTT. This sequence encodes CASSYQYGGRDTQYF.

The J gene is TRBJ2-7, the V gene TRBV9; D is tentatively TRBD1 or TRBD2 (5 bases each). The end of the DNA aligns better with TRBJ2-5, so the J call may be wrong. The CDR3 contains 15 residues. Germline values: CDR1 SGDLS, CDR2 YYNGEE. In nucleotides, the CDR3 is TGTGCCAGCAGCGCGGTGGGCAGGGCGGGCGAGACCCAGTACTTC. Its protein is CASSAVGRAGETQYF.

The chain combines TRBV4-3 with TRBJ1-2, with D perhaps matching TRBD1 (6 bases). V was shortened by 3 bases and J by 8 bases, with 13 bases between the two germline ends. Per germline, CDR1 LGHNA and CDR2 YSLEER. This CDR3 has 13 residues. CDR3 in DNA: TGCGCCAGCAGCCAGTCTACAGGGTACGGCTACACCTTC. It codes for CASSQSTGYGYTF.

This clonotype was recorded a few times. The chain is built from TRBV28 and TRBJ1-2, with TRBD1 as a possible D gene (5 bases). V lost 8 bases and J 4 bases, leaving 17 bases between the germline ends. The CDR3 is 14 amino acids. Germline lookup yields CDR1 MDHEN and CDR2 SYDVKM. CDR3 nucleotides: TGTGCCAGCCAGGGTGGGCGGGTTGGCTATGGCTACACCTTC. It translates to CASQGGRVGYGYTF.

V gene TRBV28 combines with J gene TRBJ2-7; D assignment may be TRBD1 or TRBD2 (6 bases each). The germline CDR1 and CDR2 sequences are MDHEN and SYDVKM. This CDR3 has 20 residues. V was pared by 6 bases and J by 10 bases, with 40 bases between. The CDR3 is CASSRILGGQGTYSDGAQYF. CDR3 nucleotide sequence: TGTGCCAGCAGCAGGATCTTAGGGGGGCAGGGGACGTACTCCGACGGGGCCCAGTACTTC.

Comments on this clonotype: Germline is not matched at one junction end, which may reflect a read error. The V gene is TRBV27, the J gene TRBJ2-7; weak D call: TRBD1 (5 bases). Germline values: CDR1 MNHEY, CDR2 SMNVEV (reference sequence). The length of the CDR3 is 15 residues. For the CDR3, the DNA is TGTGCCGGCAGTTTAGTAGCAGGGTTCACCAACGAGCAGTACTTC. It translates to CAGSLVAGFTNEQYF.

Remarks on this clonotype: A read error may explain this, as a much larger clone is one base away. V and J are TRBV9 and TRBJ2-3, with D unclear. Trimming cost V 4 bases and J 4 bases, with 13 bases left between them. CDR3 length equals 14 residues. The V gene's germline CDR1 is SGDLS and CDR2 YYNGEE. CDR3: CASSSQIRPDTQYF. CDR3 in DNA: TGTGCCAGCAGCTCTCAAATCAGACCAGATACGCAGTATTTT.

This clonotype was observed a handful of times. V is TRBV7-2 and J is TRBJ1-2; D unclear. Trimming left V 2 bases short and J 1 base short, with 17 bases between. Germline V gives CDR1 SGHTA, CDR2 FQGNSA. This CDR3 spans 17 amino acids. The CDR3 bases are TGTGCCAGCAGCTTAAAAAGGATGGCGGCGAATAACTATGGCTACACCTTC. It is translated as CASSLKRMAANNYGYTF.

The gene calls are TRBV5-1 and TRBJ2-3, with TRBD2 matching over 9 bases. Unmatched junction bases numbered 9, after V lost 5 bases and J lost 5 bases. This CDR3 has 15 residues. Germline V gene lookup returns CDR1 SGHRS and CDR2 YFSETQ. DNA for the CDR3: TGCGCCAGCAGTACGGGGGCGGGGGGGCAAGATACGCAGTATTTT. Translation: CASSTGAGGQDTQYF.

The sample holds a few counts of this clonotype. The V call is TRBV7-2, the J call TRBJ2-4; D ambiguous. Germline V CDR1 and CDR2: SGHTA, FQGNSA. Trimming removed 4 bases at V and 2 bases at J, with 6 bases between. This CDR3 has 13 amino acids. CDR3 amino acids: CASSSWTKNIQYF. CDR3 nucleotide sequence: TGTGCCAGCAGCTCGTGGACCAAAAACATTCAGTACTTC. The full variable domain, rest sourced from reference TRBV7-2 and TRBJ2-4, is GAGVSQSPSNKVTEKGKDVELRCDPISGHTALYWYRQSLGQGLEFLIYFQGNSAPDKSGLPSDRFSAERTGGSVSTLTIQRTQQEDSAVYLCASSSWTKNIQYFGAGTRLSVL.

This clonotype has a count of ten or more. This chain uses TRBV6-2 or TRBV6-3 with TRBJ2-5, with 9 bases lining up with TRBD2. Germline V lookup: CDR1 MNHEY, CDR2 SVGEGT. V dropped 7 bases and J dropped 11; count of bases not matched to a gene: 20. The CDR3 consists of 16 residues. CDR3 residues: CASKPHGGRDFNEQYF. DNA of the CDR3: TGTGCCAGCAAACCCCATGGCGGGAGGGACTTCAATGAGCAGTACTTC.

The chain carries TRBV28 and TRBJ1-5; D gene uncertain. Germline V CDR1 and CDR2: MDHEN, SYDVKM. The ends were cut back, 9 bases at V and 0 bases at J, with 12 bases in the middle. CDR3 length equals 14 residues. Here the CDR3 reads CASSPGVSNQPQHF. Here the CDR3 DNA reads TGTGCCAGTTCTCCTGGAGTTAGCAATCAGCCCCAGCATTTT.

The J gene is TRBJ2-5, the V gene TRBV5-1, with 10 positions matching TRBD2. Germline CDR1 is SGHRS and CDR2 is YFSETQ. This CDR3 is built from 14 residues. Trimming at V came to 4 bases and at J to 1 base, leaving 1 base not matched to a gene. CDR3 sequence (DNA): TGCGCCAGCAGCCCTAGCGGGGGCCAAGAGACCCAGTACTTC. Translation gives CASSPSGGQETQYF.

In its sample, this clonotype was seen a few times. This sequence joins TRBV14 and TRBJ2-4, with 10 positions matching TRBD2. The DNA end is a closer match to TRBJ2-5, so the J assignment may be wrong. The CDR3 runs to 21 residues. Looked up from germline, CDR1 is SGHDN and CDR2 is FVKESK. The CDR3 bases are TGTGCCAGCAGCGTCGGGGGGGCTAGCGGGAGTCGCGAGCCCTTCCAAGAGACCCAGTACTTC. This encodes CASSVGGASGSREPFQETQYF.

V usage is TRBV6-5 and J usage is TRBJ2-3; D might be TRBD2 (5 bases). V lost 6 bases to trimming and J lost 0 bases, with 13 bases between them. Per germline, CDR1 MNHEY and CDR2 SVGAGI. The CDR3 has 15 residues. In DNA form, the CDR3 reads TGTGCCAGCAGCTACGATTCGGGAAGCACAGATACGCAGTATTTT. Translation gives CASSYDSGSTDTQYF.

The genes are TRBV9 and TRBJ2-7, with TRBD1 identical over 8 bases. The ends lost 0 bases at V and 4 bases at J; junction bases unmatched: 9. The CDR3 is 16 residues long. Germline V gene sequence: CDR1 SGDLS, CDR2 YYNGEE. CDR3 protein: CASSVAPGGASYEQYF. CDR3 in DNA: TGTGCCAGCAGCGTAGCCCCAGGGGGCGCTTCTTACGAGCAGTACTTC. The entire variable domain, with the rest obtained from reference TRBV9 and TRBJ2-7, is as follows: DSGVTQTPKHLITATGQRVTLRCSPRSGDLSVYWYQQSLDQGLQFLIQYYNGEERAKGNILERFSAQQFPDLHSELNLSSLELGDSALYFCASSVAPGGASYEQYFGPGTRLTVT.

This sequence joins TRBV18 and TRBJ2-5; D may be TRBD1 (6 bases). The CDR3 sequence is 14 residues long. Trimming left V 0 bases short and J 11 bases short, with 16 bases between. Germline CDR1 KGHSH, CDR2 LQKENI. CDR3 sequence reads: CASSPPAGAGEQYF. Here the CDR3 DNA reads TGTGCCAGCTCACCACCTGCAGGGGCTGGAGAGCAGTACTTC.

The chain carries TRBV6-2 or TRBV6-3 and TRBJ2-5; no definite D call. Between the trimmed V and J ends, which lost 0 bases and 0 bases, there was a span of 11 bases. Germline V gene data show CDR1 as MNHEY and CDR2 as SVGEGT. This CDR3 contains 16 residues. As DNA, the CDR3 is TGTGCCAGCAGTTACTCGACTCGGACGGACCAAGAGACCCAGTACTTC. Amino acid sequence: CASSYSTRTDQETQYF.

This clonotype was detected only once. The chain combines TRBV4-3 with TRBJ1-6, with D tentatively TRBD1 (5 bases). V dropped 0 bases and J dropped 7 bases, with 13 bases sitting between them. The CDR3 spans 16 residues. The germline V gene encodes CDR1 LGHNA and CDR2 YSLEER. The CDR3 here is CASSQERQLKNSPLHF. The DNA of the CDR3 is TGCGCCAGCAGCCAAGAAAGACAGCTGAAGAATTCACCCCTCCACTTT.

The CDR3 reads CASSASRLAAYNEQFF. DNA of the CDR3: TGTGCCAGCAGCGCGTCGCGACTAGCGGCATACAATGAGCAGTTCTTC. The V gene is TRBV21-1, the J gene TRBJ2-1; the DNA was not compared with TRBD2, the D call given in the table. TRBV21-1 represents a pseudogene. The CDR3 is 16 amino acids.

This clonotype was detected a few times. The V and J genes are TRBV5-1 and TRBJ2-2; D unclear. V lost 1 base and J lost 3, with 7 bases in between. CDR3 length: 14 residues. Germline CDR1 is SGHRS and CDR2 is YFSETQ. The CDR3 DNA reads TGCGCCAGCAGCTTGTCACCGGACACCGGGGAGCTGTTTTTT. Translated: CASSLSPDTGELFF. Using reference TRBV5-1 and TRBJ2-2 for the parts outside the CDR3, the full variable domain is KAGVTQTPRYLIKTRGQQVTLSCSPISGHRSVSWYQQTPGQGLQFLFEYFSETQRNKGNFPGRFSGRQFSNSRSEMNVSTLELGDSALYLCASSLSPDTGELFFGEGSRLTVL.

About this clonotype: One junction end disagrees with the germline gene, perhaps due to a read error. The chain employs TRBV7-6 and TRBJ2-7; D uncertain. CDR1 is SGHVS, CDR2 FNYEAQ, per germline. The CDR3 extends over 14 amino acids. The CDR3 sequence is CASSLNTGSFEQYF. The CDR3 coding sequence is TGTGCCAGCAGCTTAAACACGGGCTCCTTCGAGCAGTACTTC.